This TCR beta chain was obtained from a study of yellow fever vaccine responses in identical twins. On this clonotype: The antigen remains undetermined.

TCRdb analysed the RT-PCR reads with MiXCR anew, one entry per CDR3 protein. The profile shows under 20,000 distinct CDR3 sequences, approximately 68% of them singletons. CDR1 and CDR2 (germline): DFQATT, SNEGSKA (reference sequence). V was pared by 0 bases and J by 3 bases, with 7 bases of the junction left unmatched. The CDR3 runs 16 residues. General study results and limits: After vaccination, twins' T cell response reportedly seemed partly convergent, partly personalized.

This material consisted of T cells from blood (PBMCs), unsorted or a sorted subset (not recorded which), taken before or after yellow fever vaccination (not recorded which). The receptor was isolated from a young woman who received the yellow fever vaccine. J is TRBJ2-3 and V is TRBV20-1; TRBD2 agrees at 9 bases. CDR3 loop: CSARDVAGGGTDTQYF. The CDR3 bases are TGCAGTGCTAGAGATGTCGCGGGAGGGGGTACAGATACGCAGTATTTT.